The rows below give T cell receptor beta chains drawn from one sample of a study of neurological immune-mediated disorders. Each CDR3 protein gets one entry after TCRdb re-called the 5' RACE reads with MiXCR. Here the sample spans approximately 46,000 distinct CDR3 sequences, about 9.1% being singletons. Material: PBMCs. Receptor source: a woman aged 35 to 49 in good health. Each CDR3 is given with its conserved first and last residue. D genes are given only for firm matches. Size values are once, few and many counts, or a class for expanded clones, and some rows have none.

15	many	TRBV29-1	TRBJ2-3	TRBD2	CSVEDPRDYDYAQYF	TGCAGCGTTGAAGATCCGCGGGACTATGATTATGCGCAGTATTTT
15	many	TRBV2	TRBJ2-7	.	CASSEEGGGPYEQYF	TGTGCCAGCAGTGAAGAGGGGGGGGGTCCCTACGAGCAGTACTTC
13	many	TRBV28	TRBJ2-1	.	CASNPHPSNEQFF	TGTGCCAGCAACCCCCACCCCAGCAATGAGCAGTTCTTC
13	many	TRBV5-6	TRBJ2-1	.	CASSFQGPDEQFF	TGTGCCAGCAGCTTCCAGGGGCCCGATGAGCAGTTCTTC
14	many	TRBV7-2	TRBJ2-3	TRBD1	CASSSRQGADTQYF	TGTGCCAGCAGCTCGAGACAGGGGGCAGATACGCAGTATTTT
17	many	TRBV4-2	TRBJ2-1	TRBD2	CASSQDVARGAMGEQFF	TGTGCCAGCAGCCAAGACGTTGCGCGGGGGGCGATGGGTGAGCAGTTCTTC
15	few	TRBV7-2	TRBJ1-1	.	CASSSRTVGDTEAFF	TGTGCCAGCAGCTCCCGGACAGTCGGGGACACTGAAGCTTTCTTT
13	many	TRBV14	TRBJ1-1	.	CASSIQGNTEAFF	TGTGCCAGCAGCATACAGGGGAACACTGAAGCTTTCTTT
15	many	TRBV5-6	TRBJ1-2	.	CASSLGAGVLSGYTF	TGTGCCAGCAGCTTGGGGGCCGGGGTACTGAGTGGCTACACCTTC
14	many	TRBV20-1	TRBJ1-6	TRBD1	CSASYGQGGSPLHF	TGCAGTGCTAGTTACGGGCAGGGGGGATCACCCCTCCACTTT
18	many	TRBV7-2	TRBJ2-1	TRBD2	CASSLVGLKGLAPREQFF	TGTGCCAGCAGCTTAGTCGGGCTTAAGGGACTAGCGCCCCGTGAGCAGTTCTTC
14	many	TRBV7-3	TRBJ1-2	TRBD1	CASSPKTGGDGYTF	TGTGCCAGCAGCCCGAAGACAGGGGGCGACGGCTACACCTTC
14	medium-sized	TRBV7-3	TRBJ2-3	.	CASSFTGGTDTQYF	TGTGCCAGCAGCTTCACGGGGGGCACAGATACGCAGTATTTT
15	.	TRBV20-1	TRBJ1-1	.	CSASGAQASNTEAFF	TGCAGTGCTAGTGGGGCACAGGCCAGTAACACTGAAGCTTTCTTT
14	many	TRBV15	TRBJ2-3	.	CATSRGGGEDTQYF	TGTGCCACCAGCAGGGGGGGCGGAGAAGATACGCAGTATTTT
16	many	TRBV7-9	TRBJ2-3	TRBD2	CASSRDLAGRTDTQYF	TGTGCCAGCAGCCGCGATCTAGCGGGGCGCACAGATACGCAGTATTTT
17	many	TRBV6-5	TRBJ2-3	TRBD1	CASSYSGTGIDTDTQYF	TGTGCCAGCAGTTACTCCGGGACAGGGATCGACACAGATACGCAGTATTTT
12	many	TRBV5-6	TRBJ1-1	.	CASGEWNTEAFF	TGTGCCTCGGGCGAGTGGAACACTGAAGCTTTCTTT
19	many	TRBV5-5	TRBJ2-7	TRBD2	CASSLSYRLAGRSSYEQYF	TGTGCCAGCAGCTTGAGTTATCGACTAGCGGGCCGGAGCTCCTACGAGCAGTACTTC
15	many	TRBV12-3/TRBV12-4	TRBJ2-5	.	CASSFGGGGPETQYF	TGTGCCAGCAGTTTTGGGGGGGGGGGCCCAGAGACCCAGTACTTC
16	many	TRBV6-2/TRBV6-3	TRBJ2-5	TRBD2	CASGLEAGGLQETQYF	TGTGCCAGCGGTCTTGAAGCGGGAGGGCTCCAAGAGACCCAGTACTTC
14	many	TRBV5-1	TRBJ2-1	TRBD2	CASSLEREGNEQFF	TGCGCCAGCAGCTTGGAGCGGGAGGGCAATGAGCAGTTCTTC
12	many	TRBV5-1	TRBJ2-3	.	CASSLVADTQYF	TGCGCCAGCAGCTTGGTTGCAGATACGCAGTATTTT
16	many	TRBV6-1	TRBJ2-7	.	CASSADSGFTSYEQYF	TGTGCCAGCAGCGCTGATTCAGGGTTTACCTCCTACGAGCAGTACTTC
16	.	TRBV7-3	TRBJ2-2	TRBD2	CASSFVSGSIAGELFF	TGTGCCAGCAGCTTCGTCAGCGGGAGTATCGCCGGGGAGCTGTTTTTT
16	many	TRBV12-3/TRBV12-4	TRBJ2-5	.	CASRLFRRGRPKTQYF	TGTGCCAGCAGACTCTTCAGAAGGGGCCGACCGAAGACCCAGTACTTC
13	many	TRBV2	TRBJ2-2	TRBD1	CASGQGNTGELFF	TGTGCCAGTGGACAGGGGAACACCGGGGAGCTGTTTTTT
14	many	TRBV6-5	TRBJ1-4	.	CASSYVRANEKLFF	TGTGCCAGCAGTTACGTGCGGGCTAATGAAAAACTGTTTTTT
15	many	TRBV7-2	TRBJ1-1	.	CASSPGTGRYTEAFF	TGTGCCAGCAGCCCTGGAACAGGGAGGTACACTGAAGCTTTCTTT
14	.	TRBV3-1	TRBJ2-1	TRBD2	CASSQVGGVNEQFF	TGTGCCAGCAGCCAAGTGGGGGGGGTGAATGAGCAGTTCTTC
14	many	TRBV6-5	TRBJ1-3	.	CASSYSSSGNTIYF	TGTGCCAGCAGTTACTCCAGTTCTGGAAACACCATATATTTT
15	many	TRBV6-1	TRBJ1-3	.	CASSEDTGGGNTIYF	TGTGCCAGCAGTGAAGACACCGGGGGAGGAAACACCATATATTTT
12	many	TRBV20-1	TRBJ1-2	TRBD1	CSARGTDYGYTF	TGCAGTGCCCGTGGGACAGACTATGGCTACACCTTC
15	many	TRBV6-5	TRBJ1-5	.	CASHPSGVGSQPQHF	TGTGCCAGTCACCCTTCGGGCGTTGGATCTCAGCCCCAGCATTTT
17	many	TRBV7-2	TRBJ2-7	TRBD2	CASSLAGTSGSPYEQYF	TGTGCCAGCAGCTTAGCTGGGACTAGCGGGAGCCCCTACGAGCAGTACTTC
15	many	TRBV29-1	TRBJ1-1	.	CSVRGDTGENTEAFF	TGCAGCGTTCGAGGGGACACGGGGGAGAACACTGAAGCTTTCTTT
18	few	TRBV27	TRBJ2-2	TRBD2	CASSLPKTSGGPTGELFF	TGTGCCAGCAGTTTACCAAAGACTAGCGGGGGGCCCACCGGGGAGCTGTTTTTT
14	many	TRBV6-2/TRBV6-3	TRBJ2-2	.	CASHDWLNTGELFF	TGTGCCAGCCACGACTGGCTGAACACCGGGGAGCTGTTTTTT
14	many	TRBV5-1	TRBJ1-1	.	CASSLAAGNTEAFF	TGCGCCAGCAGCTTGGCCGCAGGGAACACTGAAGCTTTCTTT
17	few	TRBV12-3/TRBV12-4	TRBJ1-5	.	CASTLSLGGGSNQPQHF	TGTGCCAGCACCCTTTCGTTGGGGGGCGGGAGCAATCAGCCCCAGCATTTT
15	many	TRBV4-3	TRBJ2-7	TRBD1	CASSQAWGQGYEQYF	TGCGCCAGCAGCCAAGCCTGGGGACAGGGTTACGAGCAGTACTTC
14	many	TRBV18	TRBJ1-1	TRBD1	CASSSGQGRPEAFF	TGTGCCAGCTCATCAGGACAGGGAAGACCTGAAGCTTTCTTT
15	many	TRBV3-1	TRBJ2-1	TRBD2	CASSQEKRGDNEQFF	TGTGCCAGCAGCCAGGAGAAGCGGGGCGACAATGAGCAGTTCTTC
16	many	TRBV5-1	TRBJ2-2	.	CASSSRIGTNTGELFF	TGCGCCAGCAGTTCCCGGATAGGAACGAACACCGGGGAGCTGTTTTTT
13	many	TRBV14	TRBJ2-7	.	CASSLATGYEQYF	TGTGCCAGCAGCCTCGCGACTGGGTACGAGCAGTACTTC
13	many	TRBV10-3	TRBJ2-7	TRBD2	CAITPGLWHEQYF	TGTGCCATCACCCCGGGACTATGGCACGAGCAGTACTTC
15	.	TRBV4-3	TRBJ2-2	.	CASSQEPENTGELFF	TGCGCCAGCAGCCAAGAACCGGAGAACACCGGGGAGCTGTTTTTT
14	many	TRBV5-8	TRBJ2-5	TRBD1	CASIRDRDLETQYF	TGTGCCAGCATAAGGGACAGGGATTTGGAGACCCAGTACTTC
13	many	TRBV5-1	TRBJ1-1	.	CASSLDRYSEAFF	TGCGCCAGCAGCTTGGACAGATATTCTGAAGCTTTCTTT
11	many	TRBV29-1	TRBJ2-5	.	CSVGSPETQYF	TGCAGCGTTGGGAGTCCAGAGACCCAGTACTTC
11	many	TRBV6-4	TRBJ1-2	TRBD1	CASRGGGGYTF	TGTGCCAGCAGAGGGGGCGGTGGCTACACCTTC
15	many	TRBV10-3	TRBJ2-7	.	CAISGGRLSSYEQYF	TGTGCCATCAGCGGAGGACGGCTAAGCTCCTACGAGCAGTACTTC
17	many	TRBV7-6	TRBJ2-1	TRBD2	CASSPYSWSGGGNEQFF	TGTGCCAGCAGCCCGTACTCGTGGAGCGGGGGTGGCAATGAGCAGTTCTTC